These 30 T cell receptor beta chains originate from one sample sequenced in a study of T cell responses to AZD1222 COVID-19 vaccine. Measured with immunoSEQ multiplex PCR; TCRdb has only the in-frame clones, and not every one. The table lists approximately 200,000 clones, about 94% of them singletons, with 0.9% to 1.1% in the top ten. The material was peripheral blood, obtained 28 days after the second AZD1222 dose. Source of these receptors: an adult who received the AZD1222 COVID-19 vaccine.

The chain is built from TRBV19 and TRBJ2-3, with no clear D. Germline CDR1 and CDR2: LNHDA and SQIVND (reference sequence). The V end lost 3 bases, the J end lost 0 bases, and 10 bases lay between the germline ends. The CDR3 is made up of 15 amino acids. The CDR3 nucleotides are TGTGCCAGTAGTATTTGGGGAACTAGCACAGATACGCAGTATTTT. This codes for CASSIWGTSTDTQYF.

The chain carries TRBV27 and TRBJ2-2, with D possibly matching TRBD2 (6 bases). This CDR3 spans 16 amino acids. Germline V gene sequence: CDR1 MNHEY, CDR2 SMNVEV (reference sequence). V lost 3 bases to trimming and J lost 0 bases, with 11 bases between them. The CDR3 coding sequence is TGTGCCAGCAGTTTCGGGCGGGGCTCGAACACCGGGGAGCTGTTTTTT. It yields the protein CASSFGRGSNTGELFF.

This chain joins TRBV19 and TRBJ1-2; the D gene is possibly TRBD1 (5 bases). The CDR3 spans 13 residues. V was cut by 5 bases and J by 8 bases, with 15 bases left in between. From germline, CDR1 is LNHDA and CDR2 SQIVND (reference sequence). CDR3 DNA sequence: TGTGCCAGTAGTCCCGGGGCCAACCGGGGCTACACCTTC. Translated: CASSPGANRGYTF.

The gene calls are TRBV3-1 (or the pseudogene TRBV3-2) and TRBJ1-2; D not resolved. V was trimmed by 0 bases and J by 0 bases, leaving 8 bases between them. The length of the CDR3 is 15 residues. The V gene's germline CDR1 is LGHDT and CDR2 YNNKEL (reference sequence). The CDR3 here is CASSQDNTANYGYTF. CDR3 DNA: TGTGCCAGCAGCCAAGATAACACCGCTAACTATGGCTACACCTTC.

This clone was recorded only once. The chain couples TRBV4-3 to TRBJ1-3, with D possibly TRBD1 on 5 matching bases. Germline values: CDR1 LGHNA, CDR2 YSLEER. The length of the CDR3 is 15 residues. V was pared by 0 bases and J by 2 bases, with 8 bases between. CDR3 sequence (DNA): TGCGCCAGCAGCCAAGAGACAGCTCCTGGAAACACCATATATTTT. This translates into CASSQETAPGNTIYF.

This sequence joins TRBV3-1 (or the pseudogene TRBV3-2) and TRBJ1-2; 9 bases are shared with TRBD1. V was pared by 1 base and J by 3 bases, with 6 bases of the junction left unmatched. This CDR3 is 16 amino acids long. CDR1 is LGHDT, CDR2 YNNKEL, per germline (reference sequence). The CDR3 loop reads CASSQATGGADYGYTF. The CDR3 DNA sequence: TGTGCCAGCAGCCAAGCTACAGGGGGCGCTGACTATGGCTACACCTTC.

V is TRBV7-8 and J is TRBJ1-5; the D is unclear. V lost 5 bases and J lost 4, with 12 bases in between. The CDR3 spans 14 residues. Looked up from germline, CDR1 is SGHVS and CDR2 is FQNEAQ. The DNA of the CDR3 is TGTGCCAGCAGCCAATCAGAAGGAAATCAGCCCCAGCATTTT. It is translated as CASSQSEGNQPQHF.

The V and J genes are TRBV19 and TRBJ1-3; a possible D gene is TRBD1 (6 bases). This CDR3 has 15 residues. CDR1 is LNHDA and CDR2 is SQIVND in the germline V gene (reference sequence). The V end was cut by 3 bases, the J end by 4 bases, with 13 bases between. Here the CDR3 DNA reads TGTGCCAGTAGTATGCTGAGGGGGGAAGGAAACACCATATATTTT. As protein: CASSMLRGEGNTIYF.

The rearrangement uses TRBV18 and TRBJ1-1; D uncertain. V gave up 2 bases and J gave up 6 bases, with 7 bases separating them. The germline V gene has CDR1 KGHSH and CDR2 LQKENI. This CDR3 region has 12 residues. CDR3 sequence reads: CASSPSPSEAFF. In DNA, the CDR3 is TGTGCCAGCTCACCATCCCCTTCTGAAGCTTTCTTT.

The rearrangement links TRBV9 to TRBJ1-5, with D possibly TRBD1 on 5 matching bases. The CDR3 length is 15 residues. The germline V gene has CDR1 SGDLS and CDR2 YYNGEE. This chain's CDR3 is CASGSGGATNQPQHF. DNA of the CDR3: TGTGCGAGCGGTAGTGGGGGAGCAACCAATCAGCCCCAGCATTTT.

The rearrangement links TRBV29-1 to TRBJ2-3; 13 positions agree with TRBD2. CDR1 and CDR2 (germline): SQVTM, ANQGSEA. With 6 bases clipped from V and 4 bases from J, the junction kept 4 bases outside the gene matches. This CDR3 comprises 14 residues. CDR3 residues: CSVLLAGGPDTQYF. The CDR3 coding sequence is TGCAGCGTGCTACTAGCGGGGGGGCCAGATACGCAGTATTTT.

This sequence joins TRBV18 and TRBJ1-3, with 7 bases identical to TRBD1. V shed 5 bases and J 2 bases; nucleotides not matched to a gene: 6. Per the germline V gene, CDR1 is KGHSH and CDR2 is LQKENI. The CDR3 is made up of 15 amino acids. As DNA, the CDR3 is TGTGCCAGCTCAGAACAGGGGCGAACTGGAAACACCATATATTTT. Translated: CASSEQGRTGNTIYF.

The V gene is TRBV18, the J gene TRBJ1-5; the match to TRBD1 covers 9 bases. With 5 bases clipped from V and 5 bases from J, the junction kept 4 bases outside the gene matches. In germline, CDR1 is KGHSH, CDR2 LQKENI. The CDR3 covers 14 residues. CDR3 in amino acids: CASSSTGGDQPQHF. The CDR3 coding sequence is TGTGCCAGCTCATCAACAGGGGGCGATCAGCCCCAGCATTTT. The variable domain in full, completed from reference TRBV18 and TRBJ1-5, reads NAGVMQNPRHLVRRRGQEARLRCSPMKGHSHVYWYRQLPEEGLKFMVYLQKENIIDESGMPKERFSAEFPKEGPSILRIQQVVRGDSAAYFCASSSTGGDQPQHFGDGTRLSIL.

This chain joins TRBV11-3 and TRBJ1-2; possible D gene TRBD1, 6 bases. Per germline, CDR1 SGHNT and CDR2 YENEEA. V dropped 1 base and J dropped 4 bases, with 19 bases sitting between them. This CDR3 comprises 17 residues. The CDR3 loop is CASSLVQCEWGAYGYTF. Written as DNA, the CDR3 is TGTGCCAGCAGCTTAGTTCAATGTGAATGGGGGGCCTATGGCTACACCTTC.

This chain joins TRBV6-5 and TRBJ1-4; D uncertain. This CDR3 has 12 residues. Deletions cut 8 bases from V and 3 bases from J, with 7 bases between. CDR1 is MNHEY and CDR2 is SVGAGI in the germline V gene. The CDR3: CASAGSNEKLFF. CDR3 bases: TGTGCCAGCGCGGGGTCTAATGAAAAACTGTTTTTT.

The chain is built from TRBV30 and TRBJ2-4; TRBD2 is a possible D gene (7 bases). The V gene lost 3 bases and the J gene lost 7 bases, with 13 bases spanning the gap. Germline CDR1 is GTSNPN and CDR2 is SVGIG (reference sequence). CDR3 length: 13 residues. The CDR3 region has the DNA TGTGCCTGGAGGGGAGGGGGACGGAACATTCAGTACTTC. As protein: CAWRGGGRNIQYF.

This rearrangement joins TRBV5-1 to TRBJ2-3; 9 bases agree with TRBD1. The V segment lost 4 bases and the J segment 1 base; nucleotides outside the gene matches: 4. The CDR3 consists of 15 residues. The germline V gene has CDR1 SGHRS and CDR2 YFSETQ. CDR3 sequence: CASSRDRVGTDTQYF. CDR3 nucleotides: TGCGCCAGCAGCCGGGACAGGGTGGGCACAGATACGCAGTATTTT.

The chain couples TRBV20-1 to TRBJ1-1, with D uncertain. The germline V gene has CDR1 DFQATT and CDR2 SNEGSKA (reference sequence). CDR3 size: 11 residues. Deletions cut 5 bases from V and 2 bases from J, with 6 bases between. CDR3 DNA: TGCAGTGCTGGTAGTAACACTGAAGCTTTCTTT. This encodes CSAGSNTEAFF.

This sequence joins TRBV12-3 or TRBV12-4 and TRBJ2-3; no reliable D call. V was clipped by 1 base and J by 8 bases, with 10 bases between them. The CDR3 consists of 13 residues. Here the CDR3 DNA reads TGTGCCAGCAGTTTAGATGATGTGGGTACGCAGTATTTT. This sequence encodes CASSLDDVGTQYF.

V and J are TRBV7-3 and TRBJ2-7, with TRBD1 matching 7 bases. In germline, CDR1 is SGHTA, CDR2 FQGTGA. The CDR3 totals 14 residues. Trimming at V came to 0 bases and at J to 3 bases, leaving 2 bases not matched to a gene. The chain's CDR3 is CASSLTGTDYEQYF. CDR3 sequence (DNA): TGTGCCAGCAGCTTAACGGGGACAGACTACGAGCAGTACTTC.

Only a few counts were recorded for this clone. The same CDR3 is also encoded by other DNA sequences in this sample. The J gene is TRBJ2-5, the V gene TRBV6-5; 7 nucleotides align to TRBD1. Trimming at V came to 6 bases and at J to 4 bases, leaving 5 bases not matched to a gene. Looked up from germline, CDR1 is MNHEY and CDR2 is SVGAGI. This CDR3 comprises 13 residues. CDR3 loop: CASSLTGRETQYF. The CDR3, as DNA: TGTGCCAGCAGCCTGACAGGGAGAGAGACCCAGTACTTC.

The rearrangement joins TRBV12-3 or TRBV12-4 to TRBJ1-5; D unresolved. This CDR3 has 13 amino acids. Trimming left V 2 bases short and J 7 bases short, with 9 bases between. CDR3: CASSLRVEQPQHF. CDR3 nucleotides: TGTGCCAGCAGTTTAAGGGTCGAGCAGCCCCAGCATTTT.

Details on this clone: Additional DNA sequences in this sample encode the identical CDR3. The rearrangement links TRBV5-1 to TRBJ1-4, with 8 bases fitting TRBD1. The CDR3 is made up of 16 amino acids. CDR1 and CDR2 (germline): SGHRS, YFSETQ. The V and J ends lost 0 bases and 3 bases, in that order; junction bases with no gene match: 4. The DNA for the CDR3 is TGCGCCAGCAGCTTGGCCCCACAGGGGGCTAATGAAAAACTGTTTTTT. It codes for CASSLAPQGANEKLFF.

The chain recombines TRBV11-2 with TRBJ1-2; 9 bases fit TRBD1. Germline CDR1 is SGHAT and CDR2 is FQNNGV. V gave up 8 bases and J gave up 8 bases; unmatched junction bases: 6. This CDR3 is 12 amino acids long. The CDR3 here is CASGQGLRGYTF. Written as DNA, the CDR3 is TGTGCCAGCGGACAGGGGCTAAGAGGCTACACCTTC. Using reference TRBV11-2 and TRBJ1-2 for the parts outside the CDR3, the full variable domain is EAGVAQSPRYKIIEKRQSVAFWCNPISGHATLYWYQQILGQGPKLLIQFQNNGVVDDSQLPKDRFSAERLKGVDSTLKIQPAKLEDSAVYLCASGQGLRGYTFGSGTRLTVV.

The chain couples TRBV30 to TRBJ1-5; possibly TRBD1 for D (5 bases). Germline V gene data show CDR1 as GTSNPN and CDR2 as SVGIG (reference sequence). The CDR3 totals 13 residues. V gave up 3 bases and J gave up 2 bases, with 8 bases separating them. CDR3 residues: CAWSRAGNQPQHF. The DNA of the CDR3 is TGTGCCTGGAGCAGGGCTGGCAATCAGCCCCAGCATTTT.

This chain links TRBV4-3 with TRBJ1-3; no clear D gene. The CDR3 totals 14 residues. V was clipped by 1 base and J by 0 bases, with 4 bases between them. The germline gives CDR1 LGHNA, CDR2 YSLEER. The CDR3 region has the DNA TGCGCCAGCAGCCAAGGGGCCTCTGGAAACACCATATATTTT. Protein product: CASSQGASGNTIYF.

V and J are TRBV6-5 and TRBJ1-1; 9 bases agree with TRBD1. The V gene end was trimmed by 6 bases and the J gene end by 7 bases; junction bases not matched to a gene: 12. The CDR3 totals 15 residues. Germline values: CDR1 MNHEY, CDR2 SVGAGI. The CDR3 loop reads CASREPDRGRSEAFF. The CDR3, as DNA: TGTGCCAGCAGGGAGCCGGACAGGGGAAGGAGTGAAGCTTTCTTT.

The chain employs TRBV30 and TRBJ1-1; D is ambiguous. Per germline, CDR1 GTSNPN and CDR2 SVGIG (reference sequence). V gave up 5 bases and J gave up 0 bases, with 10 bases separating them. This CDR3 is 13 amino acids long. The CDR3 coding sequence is TGTGCCTGGGCCACCGGGCTGAACACTGAAGCTTTCTTT. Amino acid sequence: CAWATGLNTEAFF.

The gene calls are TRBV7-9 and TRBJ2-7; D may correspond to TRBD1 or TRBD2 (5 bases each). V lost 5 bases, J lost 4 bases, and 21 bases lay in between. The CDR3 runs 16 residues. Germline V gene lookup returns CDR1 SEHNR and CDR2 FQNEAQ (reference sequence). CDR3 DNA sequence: TGTGCCAGCAGCCCCTTGGAAATGGGACCGGAATACGAGCAGTACTTC. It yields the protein CASSPLEMGPEYEQYF.

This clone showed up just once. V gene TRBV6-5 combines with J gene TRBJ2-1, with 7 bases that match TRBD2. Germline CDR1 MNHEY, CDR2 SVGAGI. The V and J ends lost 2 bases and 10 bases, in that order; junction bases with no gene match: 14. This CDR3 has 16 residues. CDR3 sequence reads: CASSYVAGVLAREQFF. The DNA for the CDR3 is TGTGCCAGCAGTTACGTTGCGGGGGTTCTTGCCAGAGAGCAGTTCTTC.